A single sample gave rise to the 24 T cell receptor beta chains below, sequenced in a study of blood T cell repertoires in COVID-19. Assay used: immunoSEQ multiplex PCR; TCRdb lists only in-frame clones, some missing. Altogether about 89,000 clones are present, 70% to 90% being singletons, with the ten largest covering roughly 0.43%. The source material was peripheral blood. The receptor source for this set is a man aged 60 to 75 with acute or convalescent COVID-19.

V usage is TRBV7-8 and J usage is TRBJ2-2; 7 bases agree with TRBD2. The CDR3 sequence is 19 residues long. The V gene end was trimmed by 1 base and the J gene end by 0 bases; junction bases not matched to a gene: 11. CDR1 and CDR2 (germline): SGHVS, FQNEAQ. CDR3 DNA sequence: TGTGCCAGCAGCTTAGTTGGGACCGCGGGAGTTCCGAACACCGGGGAGCTGTTTTTT. It encodes CASSLVGTAGVPNTGELFF.

V is TRBV5-1 and J is TRBJ1-1; no firm D call. The germline CDR1 and CDR2 sequences are SGHRS and YFSETQ. V was trimmed by 4 bases and J by 0 bases, leaving 19 bases between them. The CDR3 has 17 residues. The CDR3 DNA follows: TGCGCCAGCAGCGGCCATACGTTGAATGGTATGAACACTGAAGCTTTCTTT. Protein: CASSGHTLNGMNTEAFF.

The genes are TRBV6-5 and TRBJ2-1, with 7 nucleotides matching TRBD2. The CDR3 extends over 13 amino acids. Germline CDR1 and CDR2: MNHEY and SVGAGI. V lost 7 bases, J lost 9 bases, and 9 bases stayed unmatched. The DNA of the CDR3 is TGTGCCAGCACCCGGACTAGAGGGCTTGAGCAGTTCTTC. It codes for CASTRTRGLEQFF.

The V and J genes are TRBV19 and TRBJ1-5; unclear D gene. Germline lookup yields CDR1 LNHDA and CDR2 SQIVND (reference sequence). This CDR3 has 14 amino acids. The V gene lost 6 bases and the J gene lost 3 bases, with 12 bases spanning the gap. The CDR3 spells CASRLTRTNQPQHF. CDR3 in DNA: TGTGCCAGTAGGCTTACACGAACCAATCAGCCCCAGCATTTT.

This sequence joins TRBV6-6 and TRBJ2-7; TRBD1 is a possible D gene (5 bases). The CDR3 has 13 amino acids. Germline V gene sequence: CDR1 MNHNY, CDR2 SVGAGI (reference sequence). The V end lost 4 bases, the J end lost 3 bases, and 10 bases lay between the germline ends. The CDR3: CASSSAGLYEQYF. The CDR3 coding sequence is TGTGCCAGCAGTTCTGCAGGGCTCTACGAGCAGTACTTC.

V gene TRBV27 combines with J gene TRBJ1-3, with D uncertain. The CDR3 sequence is 16 residues long. CDR1 and CDR2 from the germline V gene are MNHEY and SMNVEV (reference sequence). V lost 5 bases and J 2 bases, leaving 16 bases between the germline ends. The CDR3 sequence is CASSAAGWEPGNTIYF. CDR3 in DNA: TGTGCCAGCAGTGCCGCCGGATGGGAGCCTGGAAACACCATATATTTT.

The J gene is TRBJ2-3, the V gene TRBV7-3, with 14 bases that match TRBD2. Germline V gene lookup returns CDR1 SGHTA and CDR2 FQGTGA. This CDR3 is 16 amino acids long. The junction had 5 bases not matched to a gene; V was cut back by 5 bases and J by 4 bases. DNA for the CDR3: TGTGCCAGCAGCCCAGGACTAGCGGGGGGACCAGATACGCAGTATTTT. This gives the protein CASSPGLAGGPDTQYF.

The V gene is TRBV6-6, the J gene TRBJ2-2, with D possibly being TRBD1 (5 bases). The CDR3 sequence is 16 residues long. Trimming pared 2 bases from V and 0 bases from J, leaving 10 bases between. CDR1 MNHNY and CDR2 SVGAGI come from the germline V gene (reference sequence). The CDR3 DNA is TGTGCCAGCAGTTACCCAAGACAGTCGAACACCGGGGAGCTGTTTTTT. This sequence encodes CASSYPRQSNTGELFF.

The J gene is TRBJ1-5, the V gene TRBV11-2; perhaps TRBD1 as D (5 bases). Per germline, CDR1 SGHAT and CDR2 FQNNGV. Trimming removed 1 base at V and 1 base at J, with 8 bases between. The CDR3 runs to 15 residues. The CDR3 sequence is CASSLVGGSNQPQHF. CDR3 coding DNA: TGTGCCAGCAGCTTAGTCGGGGGAAGCAATCAGCCCCAGCATTTT.

This sequence joins TRBV6-1 and TRBJ1-5; a weak D match, TRBD1 (6 bases). The CDR3 has 16 amino acids. From germline, CDR1 is MNHNS and CDR2 SASEGT. Trimming removed 4 bases at V and 0 bases at J, with 13 bases between. CDR3 loop: CASSGPGTLSNQPQHF. The CDR3 coding sequence is TGTGCCAGCAGTGGCCCCGGGACACTTAGCAATCAGCCCCAGCATTTT.

This clone has a single count. The chain joins TRBV24-1 to TRBJ2-1, with D possibly matching TRBD2 (6 bases). From germline, CDR1 is KGHDR and CDR2 SFDVKD. The V end lost 3 bases, the J end lost 3 bases, and 14 bases lay between the germline ends. The CDR3 length is 16 residues. The CDR3 DNA reads TGTGCCACCAGTGATACCAGGAGGGGCGACTACAATGAGCAGTTCTTC. Translation gives CATSDTRRGDYNEQFF.

The chain recombines TRBV9 with TRBJ2-5; a possible D gene is TRBD1 (6 bases). Trimming removed 0 bases at V and 1 base at J, with 10 bases between. Per the germline V gene, CDR1 is SGDLS and CDR2 is YYNGEE. The CDR3 runs 15 residues. This chain's CDR3 is CASSVATGLQETQYF. DNA for the CDR3: TGTGCCAGCAGCGTAGCGACAGGCCTCCAAGAGACCCAGTACTTC.

The rearrangement links TRBV11-2 to TRBJ1-6; D gene uncertain. Germline lookup yields CDR1 SGHAT and CDR2 FQNNGV. The CDR3 covers 15 residues. V was shortened by 0 bases and J by 10 bases, with 13 bases between the two germline ends. The CDR3 loop reads CASSLEEGMGSPLHF. Here the CDR3 DNA reads TGTGCCAGCAGCTTAGAGGAGGGTATGGGATCACCCCTCCACTTT. The full variable domain, rest sourced from reference TRBV11-2 and TRBJ1-6, is EAGVAQSPRYKIIEKRQSVAFWCNPISGHATLYWYQQILGQGPKLLIQFQNNGVVDDSQLPKDRFSAERLKGVDSTLKIQPAKLEDSAVYLCASSLEEGMGSPLHFGNGTRLTVT.

V usage is TRBV30 and J usage is TRBJ1-4; 9 nucleotides align to TRBD1. The CDR3 spans 18 residues. With V trimmed by 0 bases and J by 10 bases, 18 bases remained unmatched. From germline, CDR1 is GTSNPN and CDR2 SVGIG (reference sequence). CDR3 coding DNA: TGTGCCTGGAGTGTATATCGCGGGACAGGGTTTGACGGAGTAAAACTGTTTTTT. It encodes CAWSVYRGTGFDGVKLFF.

This chain links TRBV19 with TRBJ2-7; 8 positions match TRBD1. The germline CDR1 and CDR2 sequences are LNHDA and SQIVND (reference sequence). CDR3 size: 13 residues. J lost 5 bases, V lost 3 bases, and 3 bases had no gene match. The CDR3 bases are TGTGCCAGTAGTATGAACAGGGGGAACGAGCAGTACTTC. Protein: CASSMNRGNEQYF.

This clone has just a few counts. The rearrangement uses TRBV9 and TRBJ1-6, with D possibly being TRBD1 (6 bases). Looked up from germline, CDR1 is SGDLS and CDR2 is YYNGEE. Trimming removed 4 bases at V and 4 bases at J, with 12 bases between. This CDR3 has 15 residues. The DNA for the CDR3 is TGTGCCAGCAGCCCCGCAGGGGCGTATAATTCACCCCTCCACTTT. This gives the protein CASSPAGAYNSPLHF.

The chain couples TRBV9 to TRBJ2-5; 9 positions agree with TRBD2. With V trimmed by 0 bases and J by 1 base, 13 bases remained unmatched. The CDR3 loop spans 19 amino acids. Germline-derived CDR1 and CDR2 are SGDLS and YYNGEE. CDR3 protein: CASSVASGGLIGSQETQYF. DNA for the CDR3: TGTGCCAGCAGCGTAGCCAGCGGGGGGCTAATTGGGTCCCAAGAGACCCAGTACTTC.

This chain links TRBV19 with TRBJ1-2; 7 bases fit TRBD1. Germline assignment: CDR1 LNHDA and CDR2 SQIVND (reference sequence). After removal of 7 bases from V and 8 bases from J, the junction contained 7 bases not matched to a gene. The CDR3 is 12 residues long. In DNA form, the CDR3 reads TGTGCCAGTACAAACAGGGGCTGGGGCTACACCTTC. This codes for CASTNRGWGYTF. The full variable domain, in which reference TRBV19 and TRBJ1-2 provide the parts outside the CDR3, is DGGITQSPKYLFRKEGQNVTLSCEQNLNHDAMYWYRQDPGQGLRLIYYSQIVNDFQKGDIAEGYSVSREKKESFPLTVTSAQKNPTAFYLCASTNRGWGYTFGSGTRLTVV.

This clone was recorded only once. The CDR3 loop is CASSLQGWTDTQYF. CDR3 DNA sequence: TGCGCCAGCAGCTTACAGGGATGGACAGATACGCAGTATTTT. The chain joins TRBV5-1 to TRBJ2-3, with D perhaps matching TRBD1 (6 bases). The CDR3 length is 14 residues. Germline CDR1 and CDR2: SGHRS and YFSETQ. V dropped 2 bases and J dropped 3 bases, with 10 bases sitting between them.

The chain links TRBV6-5 to TRBJ2-7; D is undetermined. The CDR3 is made up of 15 amino acids. Germline CDR1 MNHEY, CDR2 SVGAGI. Trimming left V 2 bases short and J 3 bases short, with 14 bases between. In nucleotides, the CDR3 is TGTGCCAGCAGTTACGGTTCGAACAATCTCTACGAGCAGTACTTC. This sequence encodes CASSYGSNNLYEQYF.

The J gene is TRBJ1-2, the V gene TRBV5-4; 12 positions agree with TRBD1. Trimming removed 2 bases from V and 0 bases from J; junction bases left unmatched: 5. CDR1 and CDR2 from the germline V gene are SGHNT and YYREEE (reference sequence). The CDR3 contains 17 residues. DNA of the CDR3: TGTGCCAGCAGCTTAGGGACAGGGGGCGCCTCTAACTATGGCTACACCTTC. It translates to CASSLGTGGASNYGYTF. The full variable domain, in which reference TRBV5-4 and TRBJ1-2 provide the parts outside the CDR3, is ETGVTQSPTHLIKTRGQQVTLRCSSQSGHNTVSWYQQALGQGPQFIFQYYREEENGRGNFPPRFSGLQFPNYSSELNVNALELDDSALYLCASSLGTGGASNYGYTFGSGTRLTVV.

This CDR3 reads CASSWGHAYEQYF. CDR3 in DNA: TGTGCCAGCAGCTGGGGACACGCCTACGAGCAGTACTTC. The chain combines TRBV5-5 with TRBJ2-7; possibly TRBD1 for D (6 bases). The V gene lost 3 bases and the J gene lost 2 bases, with 9 bases spanning the gap. CDR3 size: 13 residues. The germline V gene encodes CDR1 SGHKS and CDR2 YYEKEE (reference sequence).

V usage is TRBV19 and J usage is TRBJ2-3; 10 bases match TRBD2. The V segment lost 3 bases and the J segment 0 bases; nucleotides outside the gene matches: 6. The CDR3 contains 17 residues. In germline, CDR1 is LNHDA, CDR2 SQIVND (reference sequence). The CDR3 sequence is CASSMVAGGSSTDTQYF. As DNA, the CDR3 is TGTGCCAGTAGTATGGTAGCGGGAGGCTCTAGCACAGATACGCAGTATTTT.

The chain has TRBV3-1 (or the pseudogene TRBV3-2) and TRBJ2-5, with D uncertain. Trimming took 2 bases from V and 2 from J, leaving 6 bases between them. The CDR3 consists of 13 residues. The germline CDR1 and CDR2 sequences are LGHDT and YNNKEL (reference sequence). In DNA form, the CDR3 reads TGTGCCAGCAGCCAATTCTTACAAGAGACCCAGTACTTC. This codes for CASSQFLQETQYF.